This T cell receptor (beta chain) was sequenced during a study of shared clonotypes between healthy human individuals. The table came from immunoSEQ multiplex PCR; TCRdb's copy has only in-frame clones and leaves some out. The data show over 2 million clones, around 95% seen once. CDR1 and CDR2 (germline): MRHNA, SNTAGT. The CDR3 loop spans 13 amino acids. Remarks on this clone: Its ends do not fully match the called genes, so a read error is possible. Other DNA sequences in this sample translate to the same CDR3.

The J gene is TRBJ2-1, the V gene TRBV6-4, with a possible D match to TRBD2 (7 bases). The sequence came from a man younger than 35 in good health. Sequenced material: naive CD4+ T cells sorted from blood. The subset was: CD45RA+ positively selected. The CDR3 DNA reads TGCGCCAGCAGTGTACAGGGAGGGGTAAAGCAGTTCTTC. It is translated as CASSVQGGVKQFF.